These T cell receptor beta chains were read from a single sample in a study of blood T cell repertoires in COVID-19. The protocol was immunoSEQ multiplex PCR, while the TCRdb copy is restricted to in-frame clones and leaves out a portion. The sample carries around 450,000 clones, 90% recorded once. The material sequenced was PBMCs or T cells enriched from blood (not recorded which). These TCRs come from a man aged 18 to 30 who had recovered from COVID-19. Both conserved end residues are part of each CDR3. Each record gives: V gene, D gene, J gene, CDR3 DNA, CDR3 protein. The D gene is left open where the match is weak.

TRBV6-5,.,TRBJ1-2,TGTGCCACTATCCTTTCGGGGTACCGGGGGGGTGGCTACACCTTC,CATILSGYRGGGYTF
TRBV9,TRBD2,TRBJ2-1,TGTGCCAGCAGCAAGGGGACTAGCGGGAGCTCCTACAATGAGCAGTTCTTC,CASSKGTSGSSYNEQFF
TRBV6-5,.,TRBJ1-3,TGTGCCAGCACCCCGGGGGACTCTGGAAACACCATATATTTT,CASTPGDSGNTIYF
TRBV5-4,TRBD2,TRBJ2-5,TGTGCCAGCAGCAGGCGGGAGGCGGAGACCCAGTACTTC,CASSRREAETQYF
TRBV27,TRBD2,TRBJ2-7,TGTGCCAGCAGTGTACTAGCGGGGGTTGCCTACGAGCAGTACTTC,CASSVLAGVAYEQYF
TRBV5-1,.,TRBJ1-4,TGCGCCAGCAGCTTGGGTAGTGGTAATGAAAAACTGTTTTTT,CASSLGSGNEKLFF
TRBV3-1/TRBV3-2,TRBD2,TRBJ2-1,TGTGCCAGCAGCCTGCGGGGCGGGAGCGGCGATGAGCAGTTCTTC,CASSLRGGSGDEQFF
TRBV5-1,.,TRBJ1-4,TGCGCCAGCAGGTCAACTGGTAATGAAAAACTGTTTTTT,CASRSTGNEKLFF
TRBV24-1,.,TRBJ2-5,TGTGCCACCAGGGAGGGAGCGGCAGGCAGACGACAAGAGACCCAGTACTTC,CATREGAAGRRQETQYF
TRBV9,.,TRBJ1-5,TGTGCCAGCAGCGTAGGAGGGAGCGGTCAGCCCCAGCATTTT,CASSVGGSGQPQHF
TRBV5-8,TRBD1,TRBJ2-5,TGTGCCAGCAGCTTGGGGAGGACAGGGGGCGCGGAGACCCAGTACTTC,CASSLGRTGGAETQYF
TRBV6-1,TRBD2,TRBJ2-3,TGTGCCAGCAGTGGAATTGGGGGACTAGCGGCCCCAAATACAGATACGCAGTATTTT,CASSGIGGLAAPNTDTQYF
TRBV11-3,.,TRBJ1-4,TGTGCCAGCAGCTGGGTGGGCCTCGGCGATGAAAAACTGTTTTTT,CASSWVGLGDEKLFF